The entry below gives a single T cell receptor (beta chain) sequence along with its context. The CDR3 has 14 residues. V lost 0 bases to trimming and J lost 7 bases, with 10 bases between them. Germline CDR1 SGHDT, CDR2 YYEEEE. Researchers attached unique molecular identifiers to individual cDNA molecules. TCRdb itself ran the 5' RACE reads through MiXCR, one entry per CDR3 protein. The data show tens of thousands of distinct CDR3 sequences, 10% to 15% seen once. This entry belongs to a study of early T cells in non-severe SARS-CoV-2 infection. Study-wide background: The authors sequenced bulk RNA from unsorted whole blood, leaving chains unpaired.

Sequences were derived from whole blood, sampled at baseline. The chain recombines TRBV5-6 with TRBJ1-4; the D is unclear. This clonotype was sampled from an adult who was a healthcare worker with PCR-confirmed SARS-CoV-2 infection or an uninfected control (not recorded which). CDR3 sequence: CASSLGSYREKLFF. Written as DNA, the CDR3 is TGTGCCAGCAGCTTGGGCAGCTACCGTGAAAAACTGTTTTTT. Full variable domain (rest looked up from reference TRBV5-6 and TRBJ1-4): DAGVTQSPTHLIKTRGQQVTLRCSPKSGHDTVSWYQQALGQGPQFIFQYYEEEERQRGNFPDRFSGHQFPNYSSELNVNALLLGDSALYLCASSLGSYREKLFFGSGTQLSVL.